Following are 8 T cell receptor beta chains from one sample sequenced in a study of shared clonotypes between healthy human individuals (dated by TCRdb to about 2020). The library was built by means of the immunoSEQ multiplex PCR assay. TCRdb re-hosts the immuneACCESS table, in-frame sequences only. Its copies lack some clones; in the studies checked, an unresolved V gene accounts for under half of them, and the cause for the rest is not known. The sample profile shows about 2 million clones; approximately 95% of them were found once. The ten biggest clones cover more than 0.1% of the sample. Sequencing was done on a sample of naive CD4+ T cells sorted from blood. According to the study, the label for this sample's cell subset or site signals: CD45RA+ positively selected. These receptors were collected from a man younger than 35 in good health.

The CDR3, as DNA: TGTGCCACCAGCAGGGGAGGGACAGGATCCTCCTACGAGCAGTACTTC. Its protein product is CATSRGGTGSSYEQYF. This chain links TRBV15 with TRBJ2-7; weak D call: TRBD1 (8 bases). The ends were cut back, 3 bases at V and 0 bases at J, with 15 bases in the middle. This CDR3 has 16 amino acids. The germline CDR1 and CDR2 sequences are LNHNV and YYDKDF (reference sequence).

The J gene is TRBJ1-1, the V gene TRBV7-2; TRBD1 agrees at 8 bases. Losses at the gene ends were 6 bases for V and 0 bases for J; bases not matched to a gene: 12. The V gene's germline CDR1 is SGHTA and CDR2 FQGNSA. There are 17 residues in the CDR3. The CDR3 sequence is CASRGQGGMSVNTEAFF. Written as DNA, the CDR3 is TGTGCCAGCAGAGGACAGGGAGGTATGAGTGTGAACACTGAAGCTTTCTTT.

The chain combines TRBV28 with TRBJ2-7; D perhaps matches TRBD1 (5 bases). Germline V gene lookup returns CDR1 MDHEN and CDR2 SYDVKM. V was trimmed by 2 bases and J by 3 bases, leaving 8 bases between them. This CDR3 has 13 residues. CDR3 nucleotides: TGTGCCAGCAGTTTAATACAGGACTACGAGCAGTACTTC. Amino acids: CASSLIQDYEQYF.

This chain uses TRBV6-1 with TRBJ2-7; D is undetermined. The germline gives CDR1 MNHNS, CDR2 SASEGT. This CDR3 is built from 13 residues. V dropped 4 bases and J dropped 6 bases, with 13 bases sitting between them. The CDR3 spells CASSGYEKGEQYF. CDR3 nucleotide sequence: TGTGCCAGCAGTGGGTACGAAAAAGGCGAGCAGTACTTC.

In DNA form, the CDR3 reads TGTGCCAGTGGACAGGGGAGGACCAACGTCCTGACTTTC. It encodes CASGQGRTNVLTF. The chain uses TRBV5-4 and TRBJ2-6, with TRBD1 identical over 9 bases. Trimming took 8 bases from V and 8 from J; bases not matched to a gene: 5. This CDR3 is built from 13 residues. The germline gives CDR1 SGHNT, CDR2 YYREEE (reference sequence).

A note on this clone: The sample has other DNA sequences that encode this CDR3 too. CDR3 region: CASSLGGTNYGYTF. The CDR3 nucleotides read TGTGCCAGCAGCTTAGGGGGGACTAACTATGGCTACACCTTC. The rearrangement uses TRBV7-9 and TRBJ1-2; D is perhaps TRBD1 (5 bases). Trimming stripped 1 base from V and 0 bases from J, with 6 bases between. CDR1 is SEHNR, CDR2 FQNEAQ, per germline (reference sequence). CDR3 length: 14 amino acids.

The chain has TRBV10-3 and TRBJ2-7; 9 bases agree with TRBD1. The CDR3 spans 14 residues. V gave up 5 bases and J gave up 4 bases; unmatched junction bases: 6. Germline V lookup: CDR1 ENHRY, CDR2 SYGVKD. CDR3 protein: CAISNKTGGYEQYF. The CDR3 DNA is TGTGCCATCAGTAACAAGACAGGGGGGTACGAGCAGTACTTC.

The chain couples TRBV28 to TRBJ1-3, with TRBD1 matching over 7 bases. Germline V CDR1 and CDR2: MDHEN, SYDVKM. V shed 2 bases and J 0 bases; nucleotides not matched to a gene: 1. This CDR3 comprises 15 residues. The CDR3 sequence: CASSLHRGSGNTIYF. Written as DNA, the CDR3 is TGTGCCAGCAGTTTACACAGGGGCTCTGGAAACACCATATATTTT.